Following are 27 T cell receptor beta chains from one sample sequenced in a study of cytomegalovirus exposure and HLA in healthy donors. In the PCR, 60 Vbeta and 13 Jbeta primers were used. Method: immunoSEQ multiplex PCR; TCRdb's copy keeps in-frame clones and lacks some. The table lists 100,000 to 150,000 clones, over 70% of them singletons, with 4% in the top ten. What was sequenced was PBMCs. Receptor source: a man aged 40-49 years in good health and CMV-seropositive.

V gene TRBV30 combines with J gene TRBJ1-5, with a weak D call TRBD1 (5 bases). CDR1 is GTSNPN, CDR2 SVGIG, per germline (reference sequence). This CDR3 has 16 residues. Trimming shortened V by 1 base and J by 3 bases, and 16 bases separated the two germline ends. The CDR3 region is CAWSARRQQHNQPQHF. The CDR3 DNA sequence: TGTGCCTGGAGTGCCCGCAGACAGCAACACAATCAGCCCCAGCATTTT.

The chain links TRBV15 to TRBJ2-1, with D hard to call. Trimming removed 4 bases at V and 4 bases at J, with 5 bases between. Germline-derived CDR1 and CDR2 are LNHNV and YYDKDF (reference sequence). CDR3 length: 12 residues. CDR3: CATSIRYNEQFF. The CDR3 DNA reads TGTGCCACCAGCATCCGGTACAATGAGCAGTTCTTC.

The chain joins TRBV7-3 to TRBJ2-2; TRBD2 agrees at 10 bases. The V gene's germline CDR1 is SGHTA and CDR2 FQGTGA. The trim removed 5 bases at V and 5 bases at J, leaving 11 bases unmatched. CDR3 length: 17 residues. The CDR3 DNA reads TGTGCCAGCAGCCAAATAGCGGGAGGAAGGAGGACCGGGGAGCTGTTTTTT. Its translation is CASSQIAGGRRTGELFF.

This chain uses TRBV7-8 with TRBJ1-2; D gene uncertain. V was pared by 4 bases and J by 3 bases, with 12 bases between. There are 14 residues in the CDR3. Germline loops: CDR1 SGHVS, CDR2 FQNEAQ. The CDR3 bases are TGTGCCAGCAGCTCGCTCAGTGTTTACTATGGCTACACCTTC. Translated: CASSSLSVYYGYTF.

This clone was observed a few times. V is TRBV6-1 and J is TRBJ2-7; 8 bases agree with TRBD1. This CDR3 has 15 residues. CDR1 and CDR2 (germline): MNHNS, SASEGT. Unmatched junction bases numbered 10, after V lost 5 bases and J lost 4 bases. The CDR3 spells CASSKTQGAGYEQYF. The DNA of the CDR3 is TGTGCCAGCAGTAAAACCCAGGGGGCCGGTTACGAGCAGTACTTC.

This chain uses TRBV7-8 with TRBJ1-6, with 8 bases identical to TRBD1. The germline V gene encodes CDR1 SGHVS and CDR2 FQNEAQ. Trimming removed 5 bases from V and 7 bases from J; junction bases left unmatched: 13. The CDR3 has 17 residues. The CDR3, as DNA: TGTGCCAGCAGCCGAAATGGGGACAGGCTTACCAATTCACCCCTCCACTTT. The encoded protein is CASSRNGDRLTNSPLHF.

The chain couples TRBV25-1 to TRBJ1-1, with D maybe TRBD1 (5 bases). Germline V lookup: CDR1 MGHDK, CDR2 SYGVNS. This CDR3 has 12 residues. Trimming took off 2 bases at V and 7 bases at J, with 8 bases between the two ends. CDR3 residues: CASSEGGGEAFF. CDR3 DNA: TGTGCCAGCAGTGAAGGGGGGGGTGAAGCTTTCTTT.

The rearrangement uses TRBV15 and TRBJ2-1; possibly TRBD2 for D (5 bases). The V gene's germline CDR1 is LNHNV and CDR2 YYDKDF (reference sequence). Trimming removed 6 bases at V and 9 bases at J, with 9 bases between. This CDR3 comprises 11 residues. CDR3: CATREELEQFF. CDR3 nucleotide sequence: TGTGCCACCAGGGAGGAGCTTGAGCAGTTCTTC.

This clone was picked up a small number of times. J is TRBJ2-7 and V is TRBV11-1; D is ambiguous. Per the germline V gene, CDR1 is SGHAT and CDR2 is FQDESV (reference sequence). CDR3 length: 12 amino acids. Trimming took off 2 bases at V and 7 bases at J, with 9 bases between the two ends. CDR3 nucleotide sequence: TGTGCCAGCAGCTTAATGGTCGGTGAGCAGTACTTC. Protein: CASSLMVGEQYF.

The rearrangement links TRBV9 to TRBJ2-7; TRBD1 agrees at 9 bases. This CDR3 spans 16 amino acids. V was clipped by 0 bases and J by 5 bases; unmatched bases: 9. The germline gives CDR1 SGDLS, CDR2 YYNGEE. The CDR3 reads CASSVGHRDREDEQYF. CDR3 DNA sequence: TGTGCCAGCAGCGTAGGGCACCGGGACAGGGAAGACGAGCAGTACTTC. Variable domain in full (rest from reference TRBV9 and TRBJ2-7): DSGVTQTPKHLITATGQRVTLRCSPRSGDLSVYWYQQSLDQGLQFLIQYYNGEERAKGNILERFSAQQFPDLHSELNLSSLELGDSALYFCASSVGHRDREDEQYFGPGTRLTVT.

The chain couples TRBV30 to TRBJ2-7; possibly TRBD1 for D (5 bases). Germline V gene data show CDR1 as GTSNPN and CDR2 as SVGIG (reference sequence). Deletions cut 0 bases from V and 4 bases from J, with 7 bases between. There are 12 residues in the CDR3. This chain's CDR3 is CAWSVGEYEQYF. The CDR3 DNA follows: TGTGCCTGGAGTGTAGGGGAATACGAGCAGTACTTC.

The genes are TRBV27 and TRBJ1-5; D is uncertain. The CDR3 spans 15 residues. V was cut by 5 bases and J by 4 bases, with 15 bases left in between. Germline V gene data show CDR1 as MNHEY and CDR2 as SMNVEV (reference sequence). CDR3 coding DNA: TGTGCCAGCAGTCCCCTAAGCGTAGGAAATCAGCCCCAGCATTTT. Its protein is CASSPLSVGNQPQHF.

The chain combines TRBV7-2 with TRBJ1-3; perhaps TRBD1 as D (6 bases). Germline V gene sequence: CDR1 SGHTA, CDR2 FQGNSA. The V end was cut by 6 bases, the J end by 7 bases, with 13 bases between. The CDR3 sequence is 13 residues long. The CDR3 sequence is CASRKTGLNTIYF. CDR3 DNA sequence: TGTGCCAGCAGAAAAACAGGGTTGAACACCATATATTTT.

The chain carries TRBV5-4 and TRBJ2-7, with TRBD2 matching over 9 bases. Germline loops: CDR1 SGHNT, CDR2 YYREEE (reference sequence). The CDR3 is made up of 15 amino acids. V dropped 3 bases and J dropped 7; count of bases not matched to a gene: 11. CDR3 in amino acids: CASSSPGLALTEQYF. The CDR3, as DNA: TGTGCCAGCAGCTCTCCGGGACTAGCCCTTACTGAGCAGTACTTC.

The chain is built from TRBV28 and TRBJ2-7, with TRBD2 matching 9 bases. From germline, CDR1 is MDHEN and CDR2 SYDVKM. There are 14 residues in the CDR3. The V and J ends lost 6 bases and 6 bases, in that order; junction bases with no gene match: 9. CDR3 residues: CASRGPSGVSEQYF. CDR3 sequence (DNA): TGTGCCAGCAGAGGGCCTAGCGGGGTCAGCGAGCAGTACTTC.

This clone was seen only a few times. The chain recombines TRBV6-5 with TRBJ2-1; a possible D gene is TRBD2 (8 bases). The germline CDR1 and CDR2 sequences are MNHEY and SVGAGI. Between the trimmed V and J ends, which lost 2 bases and 10 bases, there was a span of 18 bases. The CDR3 extends over 15 amino acids. Here the CDR3 reads CASSYDNRGLGEQFF. The CDR3 nucleotides are TGTGCCAGCAGTTACGATAACAGGGGACTAGGGGAGCAGTTCTTC.

This chain joins TRBV7-2 and TRBJ1-1; a weak D match, TRBD1 (6 bases). Trimming stripped 5 bases from V and 6 bases from J, with 13 bases between. Germline-derived CDR1 and CDR2 are SGHTA and FQGNSA. CDR3 size: 13 residues. This chain's CDR3 is CASSPGGASEAFF. The CDR3 DNA is TGTGCCAGCAGCCCGGGGGGCGCATCTGAAGCTTTCTTT.

The chain combines TRBV15 with TRBJ2-5, with D uncertain. V gave up 7 bases and J gave up 0 bases, with 12 bases separating them. Germline CDR1 reads LNHNV; CDR2 reads YYDKDF (reference sequence). The CDR3 totals 14 residues. DNA of the CDR3: TGTGCCACCAAAGGTGACACGTACCAAGAGACCCAGTACTTC. Residues: CATKGDTYQETQYF.

The rearrangement joins TRBV6-6 to TRBJ2-2; D gene ambiguous. Trimming took 2 bases from V and 4 from J, leaving 11 bases between them. This CDR3 is 15 amino acids long. CDR1 MNHNY and CDR2 SVGAGI come from the germline V gene (reference sequence). The CDR3 loop is CASSYAVEGTGELFF. For the CDR3, the DNA is TGTGCCAGCAGTTACGCGGTAGAAGGCACCGGGGAGCTGTTTTTT.

The chain recombines TRBV6-5 with TRBJ2-7, with D possibly being TRBD2 (6 bases). The V gene's germline CDR1 is MNHEY and CDR2 SVGAGI. The CDR3 sequence is 12 residues long. Trimming cost V 8 bases and J 4 bases, with 12 bases left between them. CDR3 amino acids: CASGLGRYEQYF. CDR3 bases: TGTGCCAGCGGGCTGGGGAGGTACGAGCAGTACTTC.

This chain joins TRBV7-9 and TRBJ1-6, with 8 bases fitting TRBD1. V was pared by 0 bases and J by 7 bases, with 5 bases of the junction left unmatched. The CDR3 is 16 amino acids. Germline V gene data show CDR1 as SEHNR and CDR2 as FQNEAQ (reference sequence). The CDR3 DNA reads TGTGCCAGCAGCTTAGCCTCGACAGGGGTAAATTCACCCCTCCACTTT. It specifies CASSLASTGVNSPLHF.

This sequence joins TRBV19 and TRBJ2-5, with D perhaps matching TRBD2 (5 bases). V lost 6 bases to trimming and J lost 1 base, with 9 bases between them. Germline assignment: CDR1 LNHDA and CDR2 SQIVND (reference sequence). The CDR3 extends over 13 amino acids. CDR3 loop: CASSGMVQETQYF. The CDR3 DNA reads TGTGCCAGTAGCGGGATGGTCCAAGAGACCCAGTACTTC.

CDR3 sequence: CASSLGGAGGIGELFF. DNA of the CDR3: TGTGCCAGCAGCTTGGGGGGAGCGGGAGGCATCGGGGAGCTGTTTTTT. The V gene is TRBV5-6, the J gene TRBJ2-2; 9 nucleotides line up with TRBD2. The germline CDR1 and CDR2 sequences are SGHDT and YYEEEE. Losses at the gene ends were 0 bases for V and 7 bases for J; bases not matched to a gene: 7. The CDR3 consists of 16 residues.

The table lists this clone with many counts. DNA of the CDR3: TGTGCCACTCATCTCGGACTAGCGGGGCCCTACGATACGCAGTATTTT. This codes for CATHLGLAGPYDTQYF. The chain carries TRBV27 and TRBJ2-3, with 12 bases identical to TRBD2. V lost 10 bases and J lost 6; bases outside the gene matches: 14. Germline V gene data show CDR1 as MNHEY and CDR2 as SMNVEV (reference sequence). The CDR3 has 16 amino acids.

This clone was counted once. The V and J genes are TRBV7-2 and TRBJ2-7, with D perhaps TRBD1 (6 bases). Trimming took 4 bases from V and 0 from J, leaving 10 bases between them. Per germline, CDR1 SGHTA and CDR2 FQGNSA. The CDR3 contains 14 residues. The CDR3 sequence: CASSSWDNSYEQYF. In DNA, the CDR3 is TGTGCCAGCAGCTCGTGGGACAACTCCTACGAGCAGTACTTC.

The gene calls are TRBV5-5 and TRBJ2-7; D is uncertain. From germline, CDR1 is SGHKS and CDR2 YYEKEE (reference sequence). This CDR3 is 14 amino acids long. V was clipped by 1 base and J by 4 bases, with 12 bases between them. CDR3 sequence reads: CASSLSRYTYEQYF. CDR3 nucleotides: TGTGCCAGCAGCTTGTCTAGGTACACGTACGAGCAGTACTTC. The full variable domain, its missing parts supplied by reference TRBV5-5 and TRBJ2-7, is DAGVTQSPTHLIKTRGQQVTLRCSPISGHKSVSWYQQVLGQGPQFIFQYYEKEERGRGNFPDRFSARQFPNYSSELNVNALLLGDSALYLCASSLSRYTYEQYFGPGTRLTVT.

Written as DNA, the CDR3 is TGTGCCAGCAGCACGGTCTTACAGGGTTCGGAAGGCTACACCTTC. It encodes CASSTVLQGSEGYTF. This sequence joins TRBV7-2 and TRBJ1-2, with a tentative D call TRBD1 (6 bases). Per the germline V gene, CDR1 is SGHTA and CDR2 is FQGNSA. The V and J ends lost 5 bases and 8 bases respectively, with 21 bases between them. This CDR3 comprises 15 residues.